These 13 T cell receptor beta chains share one sample of origin, sequenced in a study of blood T cell repertoires in COVID-19. Using immunoSEQ multiplex PCR, the repertoire was profiled, and TCRdb retains in-frame clones only, with some absent. The sample carries about 150,000 clones, about 90% recorded once. Sequencing was performed on peripheral blood. These receptors all come from a man aged 50 to 59 with acute or convalescent COVID-19.

The rearrangement joins TRBV6-6 to TRBJ1-2; the match to TRBD1 covers 9 bases. The CDR3 totals 15 residues. Trimming removed 4 bases from V and 1 base from J; junction bases left unmatched: 4. Germline lookup yields CDR1 MNHNY and CDR2 SVGAGI (reference sequence). The CDR3 reads CASSSDRGINYGYTF. In DNA, the CDR3 is TGTGCCAGCAGTTCCGACAGGGGGATTAACTATGGCTACACCTTC.

The J gene is TRBJ2-3, the V gene TRBV24-1; the match to TRBD2 covers 13 bases. V trimming: 4 bases; J trimming: 3 bases; junction bases outside the gene matches: 9. Germline assignment: CDR1 KGHDR and CDR2 SFDVKD. This CDR3 spans 18 amino acids. The CDR3: CATSDPLTSGRSTDTQYF. The CDR3 DNA reads as TGTGCCACCAGTGACCCCCTGACTAGCGGGAGGTCGACAGATACGCAGTATTTT.

This chain connects TRBV7-2 to TRBJ2-3; no clear D gene. With 8 bases removed from V and 1 base from J, the gap between germline ends came to 13 bases. Germline assignment: CDR1 SGHTA and CDR2 FQGNSA. This CDR3 region has 14 residues. CDR3 DNA: TGTGCCAGCCGAGTCTTAGGAGGCACAGATACGCAGTATTTT. Amino acids: CASRVLGGTDTQYF.

This sequence joins TRBV27 and TRBJ1-3, with D hard to call. There are 16 residues in the CDR3. The germline CDR1 and CDR2 sequences are MNHEY and SMNVEV (reference sequence). V lost 0 bases and J 1 base, leaving 10 bases between the germline ends. The DNA of the CDR3 is TGTGCCAGCAGTTTATCTCATCCAACATCTGGAAACACCATATATTTT. This encodes CASSLSHPTSGNTIYF.

V and J are TRBV7-2 and TRBJ2-5, with 7 nucleotides matching TRBD2. This CDR3 is 14 amino acids long. Germline V CDR1 and CDR2: SGHTA, FQGNSA. V dropped 2 bases and J dropped 4; count of bases not matched to a gene: 4. The CDR3 nucleotides are TGTGCCAGCAGCTTATGGTCTAGCGGAGAGACCCAGTACTTC. This translates into CASSLWSSGETQYF.

The rearrangement joins TRBV2 to TRBJ1-4; D unclear. The CDR3 has 14 amino acids. Germline CDR1 SNHLY, CDR2 FYNNEI. V was shortened by 3 bases and J by 4 bases, with 9 bases between the two germline ends. CDR3 sequence (DNA): TGTGCCAGCAGTGACTCTCGGTTTAATGAAAAACTGTTTTTT. Translation: CASSDSRFNEKLFF.

This clone was recorded once. This chain uses TRBV28 with TRBJ2-5; TRBD1 is a possible D gene (6 bases). Germline assignment: CDR1 MDHEN and CDR2 SYDVKM. V lost 3 bases to trimming and J lost 2 bases, with 13 bases between them. The CDR3 is 15 residues long. The CDR3 coding sequence is TGTGCCAGCAGTTTCTGGGGGCATGGGCAAGAGACCCAGTACTTC. This encodes CASSFWGHGQETQYF.

CDR3 sequence (DNA): TGTGCCAGCAGCCCTTTCGTCGGGGTCTCTGGGGCCAACGTCCTGACTTTC. Translated, it gives CASSPFVGVSGANVLTF. The chain combines TRBV7-3 with TRBJ2-6; TRBD2 might be the D (5 bases). CDR1 is SGHTA and CDR2 is FQGTGA in the germline V gene. Trimming removed 5 bases at V and 0 bases at J, with 14 bases between. CDR3 length equals 17 residues. Full variable domain (outside the CDR3, taken from reference TRBV7-3 and TRBJ2-6): GAGVSQTPSNKVTEKGKYVELRCDPISGHTALYWYRQSLGQGPEFLIYFQGTGAADDSGLPNDRFFAVRPEGSVSTLKIQRTERGDSAVYLCASSPFVGVSGANVLTFGAGSRLTVL.

The rearrangement links TRBV6-6 to TRBJ1-5, with 10 bases fitting TRBD1. The CDR3 sequence is 14 residues long. Trimming took 7 bases from V and 6 from J; bases not matched to a gene: 6. Germline assignment: CDR1 MNHNY and CDR2 SVGAGI (reference sequence). Here the CDR3 reads CASTGQGVGQPQHF. The CDR3 coding sequence is TGTGCCAGCACCGGACAGGGGGTAGGTCAGCCCCAGCATTTT.

The V call is TRBV4-2, the J call TRBJ2-1, with 11 bases aligning to TRBD2. CDR3 length equals 18 residues. Germline trimming cut 4 bases from V and 7 bases from J; bases unmatched to any gene: 15. Germline V gene sequence: CDR1 LGHNA, CDR2 YNFKEQ. The CDR3 nucleotides are TGTGCCAGCAGCCCGCTTACGGCCCTAGCGGGGGGCGAAAATGAGCAGTTCTTC. It translates to CASSPLTALAGGENEQFF.

This chain joins TRBV19 and TRBJ1-2, with D possibly TRBD1 on 6 matching bases. Looked up from germline, CDR1 is LNHDA and CDR2 is SQIVND (reference sequence). The CDR3 has 13 amino acids. Trimming pared 9 bases from V and 3 bases from J, leaving 14 bases between. The CDR3 DNA reads as TGTGCCAGCCGGTCGGACAGTCACTATGGCTACACCTTC. It specifies CASRSDSHYGYTF. Supplemented by reference TRBV19 and TRBJ1-2, the full variable domain reads DGGITQSPKYLFRKEGQNVTLSCEQNLNHDAMYWYRQDPGQGLRLIYYSQIVNDFQKGDIAEGYSVSREKKESFPLTVTSAQKNPTAFYLCASRSDSHYGYTFGSGTRLTVV.

The chain couples TRBV6-6 to TRBJ1-2; TRBD1 is a possible D gene (5 bases). Germline-derived CDR1 and CDR2 are MNHNY and SVGAGI (reference sequence). The CDR3 extends over 13 amino acids. Between the trimmed V and J ends, which lost 5 bases and 5 bases, there was a span of 12 bases. CDR3 amino acids: CASSLGGPYGYTF. The CDR3 DNA reads as TGTGCCAGCAGTCTCGGGGGACCTTATGGCTACACCTTC.

The chain carries TRBV9 and TRBJ2-2; D is undetermined. The CDR3 covers 12 residues. The V and J ends lost 2 bases and 6 bases respectively, with 5 bases between them. CDR1 is SGDLS, CDR2 YYNGEE, per germline. The CDR3 DNA is TGTGCCAGCAGCGTTCTCCCCGGGGAGCTGTTTTTT. Residues: CASSVLPGELFF. The full variable domain, with the rest looked up from reference TRBV9 and TRBJ2-2, is DSGVTQTPKHLITATGQRVTLRCSPRSGDLSVYWYQQSLDQGLQFLIQYYNGEERAKGNILERFSAQQFPDLHSELNLSSLELGDSALYFCASSVLPGELFFGEGSRLTVL.